The TCR beta chain under discussion was sequenced for a study of blood T cell repertoires in COVID-19. Looking at the study overall: Donors in the United States, Italy and Spain gave samples during acute or convalescent COVID-19. Nucleic acid was either cDNA or gDNA, and it came from T cells, B-cell-depleted T cells, or PBMCs.

Germline V gene sequence: CDR1 LGHNT, CDR2 FRNRAP. Trimming took 6 bases from V and 5 from J; bases not matched to a gene: 11. The CDR3 is 15 residues long. Per the authors' pipeline: Amplification from reference gene primers served as the basis for estimated nucleated cell counts. This table comes from immunoSEQ multiplex PCR, and its TCRdb copy is limited to in-frame clones, with some not included. D and trimming come from the DNA, and the V and J calls and clone size come from that table. The sample shows 350,000 to 450,000 clones, 85% of them seen only once. The rearrangement uses TRBV12-5 and TRBJ2-5; TRBD1 matches 8 bases. Sequencing was performed on peripheral blood. The TCR comes from a woman between 18 and 29 years old with acute or convalescent COVID-19. CDR3 coding DNA: TGTGCTAGTGGAACACAGGGGGTCGACTTCGAGACCCAGTACTTC. Encoded protein: CASGTQGVDFETQYF. The full variable domain, rest sourced from reference TRBV12-5 and TRBJ2-5, is DARVTQTPRHKVTEMGQEVTMRCQPILGHNTVFWYRQTMMQGLELLAYFRNRAPLDDSGMPKDRFSAEMPDATLATLKIQPSEPRDSAVYFCASGTQGVDFETQYFGPGTRLLVL.